A single sample is the source of the 14 T cell receptor beta chains below, sequenced in a study of cytomegalovirus exposure and HLA in healthy donors. With 60 Vbeta and 13 Jbeta primers, the PCR was carried out. Assay: immunoSEQ multiplex PCR; the TCRdb copy retains only in-frame clones and omits some. The repertoire has roughly 150,000 clones, more than 80% of them found once; the top ten carry under 2%. The material sequenced was PBMCs. These receptors were obtained from a woman under 30 in good health and CMV-seronegative.

The V and J genes are TRBV27 and TRBJ2-1; 10 nucleotides align to TRBD1. Germline V gene lookup returns CDR1 MNHEY and CDR2 SMNVEV (reference sequence). Germline trimming cut 2 bases from V and 9 bases from J; bases unmatched to any gene: 10. The CDR3 extends over 16 amino acids. The CDR3 protein is CASSLLLTGGLTEQFF. The CDR3 region has the DNA TGTGCCAGCAGTTTACTTCTGACAGGGGGCCTGACTGAGCAGTTCTTC.

V is TRBV7-9 and J is TRBJ2-7; TRBD1 might be the D (6 bases). Per the germline V gene, CDR1 is SEHNR and CDR2 is FQNEAQ (reference sequence). V lost 1 base, J lost 2 bases, and 9 bases lay in between. This CDR3 has 14 amino acids. The CDR3 region has the DNA TGTGCCAGCAGCTTAGAACAGGGACCCTACGAGCAGTACTTC. Its protein product is CASSLEQGPYEQYF.

The genes are TRBV2 and TRBJ1-5; D is perhaps TRBD1 (6 bases). The CDR3 has 14 residues. Trimming took off 7 bases at V and 7 bases at J, with 17 bases between the two ends. Germline assignment: CDR1 SNHLY and CDR2 FYNNEI. The CDR3 DNA is TGTGCCAGCAACGAGAGAGGGGGTCGACAGCCCCAGCATTTT. Residues: CASNERGGRQPQHF.

The rearrangement joins TRBV6-7 to TRBJ2-2, with no clear D. TRBV6-7 is an ORF for which the function is uncertain. This CDR3 has 17 amino acids. Trimming took 0 bases from V and 0 from J, leaving 11 bases between them. As DNA, the CDR3 is TGTGCCAGCAGTTACTCATTTAATCCCCCGAACACCGGGGAGCTGTTTTTT. Translated, it gives CASSYSFNPPNTGELFF.

This chain uses TRBV6-1 with TRBJ2-3; D not certain. The germline CDR1 and CDR2 sequences are MNHNS and SASEGT. The V and J ends lost 1 base and 6 bases respectively, with 11 bases between them. This CDR3 has 14 amino acids. CDR3 in amino acids: CASSEGSGADTQYF. The CDR3 DNA reads as TGTGCCAGCAGTGAAGGATCAGGTGCCGATACGCAGTATTTT.

The gene calls are TRBV28 and TRBJ1-3, with D possibly matching TRBD1 (6 bases). Germline lookup yields CDR1 MDHEN and CDR2 SYDVKM. Trimming took off 9 bases at V and 0 bases at J, with 12 bases between the two ends. The CDR3 contains 14 residues. CDR3 residues: CASYTGFSGNTIYF. CDR3 DNA: TGTGCCAGTTACACAGGGTTCTCTGGAAACACCATATATTTT. Together with reference TRBV28 and TRBJ1-3, the CDR3 gives the full variable domain: DVKVTQSSRYLVKRTGEKVFLECVQDMDHENMFWYRQDPGLGLRLIYFSYDVKMKEKGDIPEGYSVSREKKERFSLILESASTNQTSMYLCASYTGFSGNTIYFGEGSWLTVV.

This clone was counted between two and nine times. The chain links TRBV18 to TRBJ1-4, with TRBD1 identical over 8 bases. J lost 3 bases, V lost 6 bases, and 6 bases had no gene match. CDR1 KGHSH and CDR2 LQKENI come from the germline V gene. The CDR3 has 15 amino acids. The CDR3 here is CASSLRQGSNEKLFF. CDR3 sequence (DNA): TGTGCCAGCTCGCTTCGACAGGGGTCTAATGAAAAACTGTTTTTT.

V gene TRBV5-1 combines with J gene TRBJ1-2, with 9 bases identical to TRBD1. The V and J ends lost 3 bases and 8 bases, in that order; junction bases with no gene match: 11. The CDR3 length is 15 residues. Germline CDR1 and CDR2: SGHRS and YFSETQ. CDR3 protein: CASSSLAGQGRGYTF. The DNA of the CDR3 is TGCGCCAGCAGCTCCCTCGCTGGACAGGGGAGAGGCTACACCTTC. The variable domain in full, with the rest retrieved from reference TRBV5-1 and TRBJ1-2, is KAGVTQTPRYLIKTRGQQVTLSCSPISGHRSVSWYQQTPGQGLQFLFEYFSETQRNKGNFPGRFSGRQFSNSRSEMNVSTLELGDSALYLCASSSLAGQGRGYTFGSGTRLTVV.

The chain couples TRBV6-1 to TRBJ2-5; perhaps TRBD2 as D (6 bases). Looked up from germline, CDR1 is MNHNS and CDR2 is SASEGT. This CDR3 is built from 13 residues. Trimming took 8 bases from V and 4 from J, leaving 14 bases between them. CDR3 DNA sequence: TGTGCCAGCGGGACTGGGGTCCGAGAGACCCAGTACTTC. Its protein product is CASGTGVRETQYF.

This sequence joins TRBV5-4 and TRBJ1-2, with 7 bases that match TRBD1. Looked up from germline, CDR1 is SGHNT and CDR2 is YYREEE (reference sequence). This CDR3 has 16 amino acids. The V and J ends lost 2 bases and 1 base, in that order; junction bases with no gene match: 8. CDR3 residues: CASSFGTDGLNYGYTF. CDR3 in DNA: TGTGCCAGCAGCTTTGGGACAGATGGCCTTAACTATGGCTACACCTTC.

The sample holds a few counts of this clone. The J gene is TRBJ2-5, the V gene TRBV2; 7 bases fit TRBD1. The DNA end lines up better with TRBJ2-7; the J call may be wrong. Germline V gene data show CDR1 as SNHLY and CDR2 as FYNNEI. The CDR3 has 15 residues. The CDR3 sequence: CASSPWGQMTYEQYF. The CDR3 bases are TGTGCCAGCAGTCCCTGGGGACAGATGACCTACGAGCAGTACTTC.

The V gene is TRBV18, the J gene TRBJ1-4; D is undetermined. The CDR3 extends over 14 amino acids. CDR1 is KGHSH, CDR2 LQKENI, per germline. V dropped 4 bases and J dropped 8 bases, with 14 bases sitting between them. The CDR3 loop is CASSREDGGEKLFF. CDR3 nucleotide sequence: TGTGCCAGCTCACGAGAGGACGGCGGGGAAAAACTGTTTTTT.

The chain employs TRBV10-3 and TRBJ1-5; 11 nucleotides line up with TRBD1. The CDR3 is 19 residues long. Germline trimming cut 0 bases from V and 6 bases from J; bases unmatched to any gene: 13. CDR1 is ENHRY and CDR2 is SYGVKD in the germline V gene. This CDR3 is CAISESYRTGGLFRQPQHF. CDR3 coding DNA: TGTGCCATCAGTGAGTCTTATCGGACAGGGGGCCTTTTCCGTCAGCCCCAGCATTTT.

V and J are TRBV2 and TRBJ2-7, with 8 bases matching TRBD1. V lost 7 bases and J lost 3; bases outside the gene matches: 5. Germline CDR1 is SNHLY and CDR2 is FYNNEI. The CDR3 contains 13 residues. The CDR3 coding sequence is TGTGCCAGCATGGGACAGGACCTCTACGAGCAGTACTTC. Amino acid sequence: CASMGQDLYEQYF.